This T cell receptor beta chain is drawn from a study of T-cell reconstitution after alpha-beta-depleted transplantation in children. Notes on the study in general: Several hundred graft clones that had expanded were reportedly the source of alpha-beta T cells about two months after transplant. Diversity and T-cell counts at one year after transplant derived mostly from new T cells.

Points on this clonotype: Its antigen is currently unknown.

Unique molecular identifiers were used to barcode this TCRbeta library. MiXCR, applied by TCRdb to the PCR reads, yields one record per CDR3 protein. The sample records 100,000 or so distinct CDR3 sequences, around 16% being singletons. The CDR3 has 16 amino acids. Trimming removed 4 bases from V and 7 bases from J; junction bases left unmatched: 10. From germline, CDR1 is SGHDN and CDR2 FVKESK. The chain carries TRBV14 and TRBJ1-4, with TRBD1 identical over 9 bases. This sequence originates from a male patient under 10 years old who had a stem cell transplant for acute lymphoblastic leukemia, so the T cells may come from the graft donor. The source material was PBMCs, mostly from graft donor cells, sampled 180 days after TCRalphabeta/CD19-depleted stem cell transplant. The CDR3 region has the DNA TGTGCCAGCAGCCGGAGACAGGGGGGCTGGCGTGAAAAACTGTTTTTT. Its protein product is CASSRRQGGWREKLFF.